This T cell receptor (beta chain) was documented in a study of memory CD8 T cells in hepatitis C reinfection. This sample's time point: peak reinfection, 3 to 8 weeks after reinfection detection. TCR sequencing was done directly ex vivo on sorted cells, without expansion in vitro. In this sample, this clone turned up once. Trimming stripped 2 bases from V and 6 bases from J, with 16 bases between. CDR3 size: 15 residues. Germline V gives CDR1 MNHNS, CDR2 SASEGT. Sequencing was performed with immunoSEQ multiplex PCR; in TCRdb, only in-frame clones are kept and a portion is missing. The table lists over 35,000 clones, roughly 90% of them singletons.

The source is a man younger than 35 with hepatitis C virus infection. V usage is TRBV6-1 and J usage is TRBJ1-2; possibly TRBD1 for D (6 bases). Sequenced sample: naive CD8+ T cells sorted from blood. CDR3 in DNA: TGTGCCAGCAGTGAATGGGGGGGCAATGAGGATGGCTACACCTTC. Protein sequence: CASSEWGGNEDGYTF.